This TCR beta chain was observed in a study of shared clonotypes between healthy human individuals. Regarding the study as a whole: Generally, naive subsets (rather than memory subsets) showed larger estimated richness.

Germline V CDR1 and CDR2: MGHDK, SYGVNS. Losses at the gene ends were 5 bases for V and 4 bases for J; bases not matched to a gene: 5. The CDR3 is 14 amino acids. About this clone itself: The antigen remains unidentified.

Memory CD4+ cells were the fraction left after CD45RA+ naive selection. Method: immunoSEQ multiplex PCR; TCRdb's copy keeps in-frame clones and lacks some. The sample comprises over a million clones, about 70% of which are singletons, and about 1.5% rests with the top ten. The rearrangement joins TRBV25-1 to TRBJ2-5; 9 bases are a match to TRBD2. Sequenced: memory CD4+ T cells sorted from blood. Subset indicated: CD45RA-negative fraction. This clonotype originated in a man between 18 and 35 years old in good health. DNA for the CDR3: TGTGCCAGCAGTAGGAGGCGGGGGGGAGAGACCCAGTACTTC. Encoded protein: CASSRRRGGETQYF.